These 18 T cell receptor beta chains were all obtained from the same sample, sequenced in a study of high-grade serous ovarian cancer treatment subgroups. Sequencing was performed with immunoSEQ multiplex PCR; in TCRdb, only in-frame clones are kept and a portion is missing. This sample yields 1,500 to 2,500 clones, of which roughly 65% are seen a single time; less than 20% belongs to the top ten. Tumor samples were taken before definitive surgery or chemotherapy. Sequenced input: tumor tissue. These TCRs come from a human donor with high-grade serous ovarian cancer.

The gene calls are TRBV11-2 and TRBJ2-7; D uncertain. The CDR3 has 11 residues. Germline V gene lookup returns CDR1 SGHAT and CDR2 FQNNGV. Trimming removed 6 bases from V and 5 bases from J, with 8 bases in between. The CDR3 spells CASRFWDEQYF. The CDR3 DNA is TGTGCCAGCAGGTTCTGGGACGAGCAGTACTTC.

The V and J genes are TRBV5-4 and TRBJ1-1, with D unresolved. V lost 2 bases and J lost 1, with 9 bases in between. Germline V lookup: CDR1 SGHNT, CDR2 YYREEE (reference sequence). CDR3 length: 14 residues. The CDR3 protein is CASSFTGQNTEAFF. Here the CDR3 DNA reads TGTGCCAGCAGCTTCACCGGGCAGAACACTGAAGCTTTCTTT.

V usage is TRBV5-1 and J usage is TRBJ2-3; tentative D call: TRBD2 (6 bases). This CDR3 region has 17 residues. Germline CDR1 SGHRS, CDR2 YFSETQ. Trimming removed 4 bases from V and 1 base from J, with 19 bases in between. The CDR3 region has the DNA TGCGCCAGCAGCCCCCTACCGGCGGGATTAGGCACAGATACGCAGTATTTT. It yields the protein CASSPLPAGLGTDTQYF.

The chain combines TRBV9 with TRBJ2-1; D is undetermined. The V gene lost 0 bases and the J gene lost 16 bases, with 14 bases spanning the gap. Germline CDR1 SGDLS, CDR2 YYNGEE. The CDR3 is made up of 12 amino acids. The chain's CDR3 is CASSVEGYPQFF. In DNA, the CDR3 is TGTGCCAGCAGCGTAGAGGGATATCCTCAATTCTTC.

V gene TRBV5-1 combines with J gene TRBJ2-2; a weak D match, TRBD2 (6 bases). CDR1 and CDR2 from the germline V gene are SGHRS and YFSETQ. The CDR3 is 15 amino acids. Trimming shortened V by 6 bases and J by 1 base, and 13 bases separated the two germline ends. CDR3 DNA: TGCGCCAGCACTATTCAGGGACTGAACACCGGGGAGCTGTTTTTT. Protein: CASTIQGLNTGELFF.

This chain joins TRBV5-1 and TRBJ2-7, with 10 bases lining up with TRBD1. Germline CDR1 and CDR2: SGHRS and YFSETQ. This CDR3 region has 15 residues. The V segment lost 3 bases and the J segment 2 bases; nucleotides outside the gene matches: 5. This CDR3 reads CASSSGQGGAYEQYF. CDR3 sequence (DNA): TGCGCCAGCAGCTCCGGACAGGGGGGGGCCTACGAGCAGTACTTC.

The rearrangement joins TRBV15 to TRBJ2-1; 13 positions match TRBD2. CDR3 length: 18 residues. V was clipped by 5 bases and J by 4 bases; unmatched bases: 11. CDR1 and CDR2 from the germline V gene are LNHNV and YYDKDF (reference sequence). For the CDR3, the DNA is TGTGCCACCAGCCCGACTAGCGGGGGGATTTCTTCGTACAATGAGCAGTTCTTC. Protein: CATSPTSGGISSYNEQFF.

The rearrangement links TRBV19 to TRBJ2-1, with 13 nucleotides matching TRBD2. CDR1 and CDR2 (germline): LNHDA, SQIVND (reference sequence). The CDR3 sequence is 18 residues long. V was clipped by 4 bases and J by 3 bases; unmatched bases: 9. The CDR3 loop reads CASSRPGLAGLLYNEQFF. The CDR3 nucleotides read TGTGCCAGTAGTAGACCGGGACTAGCGGGATTGCTCTACAATGAGCAGTTCTTC. The variable domain in full, completed from reference TRBV19 and TRBJ2-1, reads DGGITQSPKYLFRKEGQNVTLSCEQNLNHDAMYWYRQDPGQGLRLIYYSQIVNDFQKGDIAEGYSVSREKKESFPLTVTSAQKNPTAFYLCASSRPGLAGLLYNEQFFGPGTRLTVL.

This chain joins TRBV7-9 and TRBJ2-1; D is possibly TRBD2 (6 bases). Looked up from germline, CDR1 is SEHNR and CDR2 is FQNEAQ (reference sequence). V dropped 5 bases and J dropped 5 bases, with 16 bases sitting between them. This CDR3 has 15 residues. The CDR3 nucleotides are TGTGCCAGCAGCCCTAAAGTGTGGGGGGACAATGAGCAGTTCTTC. Its protein is CASSPKVWGDNEQFF.

The chain recombines TRBV5-1 with TRBJ2-1, with D hard to call. V gave up 0 bases and J gave up 2 bases, with 9 bases separating them. Germline V gives CDR1 SGHRS, CDR2 YFSETQ. The CDR3 is 15 amino acids. CDR3 in amino acids: CASSLGSPPYNEQFF. The CDR3 bases are TGCGCCAGCAGCTTGGGTAGTCCCCCCTACAATGAGCAGTTCTTC.

J is TRBJ1-3 and V is TRBV18, with 8 bases that match TRBD1. J gave up 2 bases and V 3 bases, and 9 bases lay outside the gene matches. The germline CDR1 and CDR2 sequences are KGHSH and LQKENI. This CDR3 comprises 17 residues. The CDR3 reads CASSPVPDRGAGNTIYF. CDR3 coding DNA: TGTGCCAGCTCACCCGTCCCCGACAGGGGAGCTGGAAACACCATATATTTT.

V usage is TRBV2 and J usage is TRBJ1-3; TRBD1 aligns across 7 bases. The V gene's germline CDR1 is SNHLY and CDR2 FYNNEI. After removal of 1 base from V and 2 bases from J, the junction contained 2 bases not matched to a gene. The CDR3 runs 15 residues. The CDR3 nucleotides are TGTGCCAGCAGTGAAGACAGGGGTGCTGGAAACACCATATATTTT. Its protein is CASSEDRGAGNTIYF.

The chain links TRBV4-2 to TRBJ1-1, with D unclear. CDR3 length: 15 amino acids. Germline lookup yields CDR1 LGHNA and CDR2 YNFKEQ. Trimming took off 0 bases at V and 0 bases at J, with 8 bases between the two ends. CDR3 DNA sequence: TGTGCCAGCAGCCAAGAAGAGGGAATGAACACTGAAGCTTTCTTT. It translates to CASSQEEGMNTEAFF.

The chain is built from TRBV6-1 and TRBJ1-2; D is perhaps TRBD1 (5 bases). CDR3 size: 15 residues. Per the germline V gene, CDR1 is MNHNS and CDR2 is SASEGT. Trimming removed 7 bases from V and 0 bases from J, with 15 bases in between. For the CDR3, the DNA is TGTGCCAGCACTCCTGGGAGGGGTACTAACTATGGCTACACCTTC. Translated: CASTPGRGTNYGYTF.

A single count supports this clone. The V gene is TRBV6-5, the J gene TRBJ1-2; D might be TRBD1 (6 bases). The germline CDR1 and CDR2 sequences are MNHEY and SVGAGI. With 7 bases removed from V and 4 bases from J, the gap between germline ends came to 16 bases. CDR3 length equals 14 residues. CDR3 DNA: TGTGCCAGCAACGACGGGGGCACCGGCTATGGCTACACCTTC. As protein: CASNDGGTGYGYTF.

The rearrangement joins TRBV19 to TRBJ1-6; D is uncertain. The germline V gene encodes CDR1 LNHDA and CDR2 SQIVND (reference sequence). This CDR3 region has 14 residues. Between the trimmed V and J ends, which lost 6 bases and 11 bases, there was a span of 17 bases. CDR3 nucleotide sequence: TGTGCCAGTAGCTTGAATCAGGCAGGTCCACCCCTCCACTTT. The encoded protein is CASSLNQAGPPLHF.

The chain links TRBV2 to TRBJ1-3; 7 positions agree with TRBD1. V shed 4 bases and J 0 bases; nucleotides not matched to a gene: 9. The V gene's germline CDR1 is SNHLY and CDR2 FYNNEI. The CDR3 contains 17 residues. Here the CDR3 DNA reads TGTGCCAGCAGTGCCAGACAGGGAATGTTCTCTGGAAACACCATATATTTT. It translates to CASSARQGMFSGNTIYF.

The chain uses TRBV5-1 and TRBJ2-5; 12 bases match TRBD2. Trimming removed 5 bases from V and 4 bases from J; junction bases left unmatched: 6. Germline CDR1 and CDR2: SGHRS and YFSETQ. This CDR3 comprises 15 residues. The DNA of the CDR3 is TGCGCCAGCAGTCCTAGCGGGGGGGCCGGAGAGACCCAGTACTTC. It translates to CASSPSGGAGETQYF.